The 5 T cell receptor beta chains below were found in one sample sequenced in a study of graft-versus-host responses after intestinal transplantation. Which antigens these TCRs recognize remains unknown. Here immunoSEQ multiplex PCR was the method, and the copy in TCRdb shows in-frame clones only, minus some. The sample includes some 41,000 clones, about 95% of them seen just once. Sequencing was performed on unstimulated CD8+ T cells sorted from spleen or lymph node cells, taken before transplant. These TCRs come from a human donor who was the organ donor for an intestinal transplant.

In this sample, this clone turned up once. The chain carries TRBV7-2 and TRBJ2-7; tentative D call: TRBD1 (6 bases). The V and J ends lost 1 base and 4 bases respectively, with 14 bases between them. The CDR3 covers 15 residues. Germline V CDR1 and CDR2: SGHTA, FQGNSA. CDR3 in amino acids: CASSLVSCRGYEQYF. The CDR3 bases are TGTGCCAGCAGCTTAGTGAGTTGCAGGGGTTACGAGCAGTACTTC. Full variable domain (rest looked up from reference TRBV7-2 and TRBJ2-7): GAGVSQSPSNKVTEKGKDVELRCDPISGHTALYWYRQSLGQGLEFLIYFQGNSAPDKSGLPSDRFSAERTGGSVSTLTIQRTQQEDSAVYLCASSLVSCRGYEQYFGPGTRLTVT.

The CDR3 DNA is TGTGCCAGCCGAAAGACCCTAGCGGACACAGATACGCAGTATTTT. Its protein is CASRKTLADTDTQYF. The chain is built from TRBV21-1 and TRBJ2-3; the D segment call TRBD2 is taken from the table without a DNA check. TRBV21-1 is noted as a pseudogene. CDR3 size: 15 residues.

The chain carries TRBV10-1 and TRBJ1-3; D uncertain. Germline CDR1 and CDR2: WNHNN and SYGVQD (reference sequence). Trimming took 5 bases from V and 0 from J, leaving 17 bases between them. The CDR3 runs to 17 residues. CDR3 protein: CASSILPGSTSGNTIYF. CDR3 coding DNA: TGCGCCAGCAGTATCCTTCCTGGGTCGACCTCTGGAAACACCATATATTTT.

This rearrangement joins TRBV4-1 to TRBJ2-5, with TRBD1 as a possible D gene (5 bases). The J call is in doubt because the DNA end fits TRBJ2-7 better. Germline values: CDR1 MGHRA, CDR2 YSYEKL. The CDR3 has 15 amino acids. This CDR3 reads CASSQDFDSTYEQYF. Here the CDR3 DNA reads TGCGCCAGCAGCCAAGATTTCGACAGTACCTACGAGCAGTACTTC.

Remarks on this clone: One junction end does not reproduce the germline sequence, and a read error may be involved. The rearrangement links TRBV9 to TRBJ2-3, with 10 bases aligning to TRBD2. Germline lookup yields CDR1 SGDLS and CDR2 YYNGEE. CDR3 length: 14 amino acids. CDR3 DNA: TGTGCCGGCAGCGTAAGCGGGGGGGCGGACACGCAGTATTTT. Translation: CAGSVSGGADTQYF.